These 10 T cell receptor beta chains came from one sample sequenced in a study of cytomegalovirus exposure and HLA in healthy donors. 13 Jbeta primers and 60 Vbeta primers were used for the PCR. Measured with immunoSEQ multiplex PCR; TCRdb has only the in-frame clones, and not every one. The table has 130,000 to 150,000 clones, more than 80% seen once. The sample comprised PBMCs. These receptors all stem from a woman in her thirties or forties in good health and CMV-seropositive.

The genes are TRBV7-3 and TRBJ2-2; no clear D. This CDR3 spans 13 amino acids. Trimming pared 3 bases from V and 6 bases from J, leaving 8 bases between. The germline CDR1 and CDR2 sequences are SGHTA and FQGTGA. CDR3 region: CASSFEESGELFF. For the CDR3, the DNA is TGTGCCAGCAGCTTCGAAGAGTCCGGGGAGCTGTTTTTT.

The CDR3 loop is CASSPQREMEAFF. The CDR3 nucleotides are TGTGCCAGCTCACCCCAACGGGAGATGGAAGCTTTCTTT. The chain has TRBV18 and TRBJ1-1; D gene ambiguous. The CDR3 covers 13 residues. Trimming stripped 3 bases from V and 8 bases from J, with 13 bases between. The germline V gene has CDR1 KGHSH and CDR2 LQKENI.

This chain uses TRBV11-1 with TRBJ1-2, with D unclear. CDR1 and CDR2 (germline): SGHAT, FQDESV (reference sequence). The V end lost 2 bases, the J end lost 7 bases, and 11 bases lay between the germline ends. This CDR3 spans 13 amino acids. DNA of the CDR3: TGTGCCAGCAGCTTAACGGGGAGCGGTGGCTACACCTTC. Residues: CASSLTGSGGYTF.

This sequence joins TRBV28 and TRBJ1-2; D unclear. Germline V gene sequence: CDR1 MDHEN, CDR2 SYDVKM. This CDR3 is 10 amino acids long. The V gene lost 5 bases and the J gene lost 7 bases, with 5 bases spanning the gap. CDR3 protein: CASSQVGYTF. The CDR3 DNA sequence: TGTGCCAGCAGTCAGGTTGGCTACACCTTC.

This sequence joins TRBV5-4 and TRBJ2-2; no definite D call. Per germline, CDR1 SGHNT and CDR2 YYREEE (reference sequence). V lost 7 bases and J 6 bases, leaving 16 bases between the germline ends. The CDR3 spans 14 residues. CDR3 DNA: TGTGCCAGCTATTCGGGTATTTCGGCCGGGGAGCTGTTTTTT. Protein sequence: CASYSGISAGELFF.

In the case of this clone: Other DNA sequences in this sample translate to the same CDR3. CDR3 nucleotide sequence: TGTGCCAGTAGTATAAGCGGGAGGGGGACCGGGGAGCTGTTTTTT. Its protein is CASSISGRGTGELFF. This sequence joins TRBV19 and TRBJ2-2, with 10 bases lining up with TRBD2. The V gene end was trimmed by 2 bases and the J gene end by 5 bases; junction bases not matched to a gene: 2. There are 15 residues in the CDR3. CDR1 and CDR2 (germline): LNHDA, SQIVND (reference sequence).

V and J are TRBV9 and TRBJ1-4; D is uncertain. V lost 0 bases and J 7 bases, leaving 19 bases between the germline ends. Looked up from germline, CDR1 is SGDLS and CDR2 is YYNGEE. There are 17 residues in the CDR3. CDR3 DNA: TGTGCCAGCAGCGTAGCGGGCGGTGATACGCGGGGTGAAAAACTGTTTTTT. This translates into CASSVAGGDTRGEKLFF.

This chain links TRBV6-6 with TRBJ2-1; D may be TRBD2 (5 bases). Deletions cut 9 bases from V and 5 bases from J, with 14 bases between. This CDR3 has 13 amino acids. Germline V gene data show CDR1 as MNHNY and CDR2 as SVGAGI (reference sequence). CDR3 nucleotides: TGTGCCAGTATGGTGACTAACAACAATGAGCAGTTCTTC. This codes for CASMVTNNNEQFF.

The genes are TRBV27 and TRBJ2-7; a possible D gene is TRBD2 (6 bases). V was clipped by 11 bases and J by 0 bases, with 14 bases between them. The CDR3 is made up of 13 amino acids. CDR1 MNHEY and CDR2 SMNVEV come from the germline V gene (reference sequence). CDR3 sequence reads: CAGEALASYEQYF. The CDR3 DNA reads TGTGCCGGGGAGGCACTAGCCTCCTACGAGCAGTACTTC.

J is TRBJ1-6 and V is TRBV15, with D unclear. The germline V gene encodes CDR1 LNHNV and CDR2 YYDKDF (reference sequence). This CDR3 contains 14 residues. V lost 5 bases and J lost 8, with 13 bases in between. The CDR3 loop reads CATSGGWGDSPLHF. In nucleotides, the CDR3 is TGTGCCACCAGCGGAGGGTGGGGAGATTCACCCCTCCACTTT.